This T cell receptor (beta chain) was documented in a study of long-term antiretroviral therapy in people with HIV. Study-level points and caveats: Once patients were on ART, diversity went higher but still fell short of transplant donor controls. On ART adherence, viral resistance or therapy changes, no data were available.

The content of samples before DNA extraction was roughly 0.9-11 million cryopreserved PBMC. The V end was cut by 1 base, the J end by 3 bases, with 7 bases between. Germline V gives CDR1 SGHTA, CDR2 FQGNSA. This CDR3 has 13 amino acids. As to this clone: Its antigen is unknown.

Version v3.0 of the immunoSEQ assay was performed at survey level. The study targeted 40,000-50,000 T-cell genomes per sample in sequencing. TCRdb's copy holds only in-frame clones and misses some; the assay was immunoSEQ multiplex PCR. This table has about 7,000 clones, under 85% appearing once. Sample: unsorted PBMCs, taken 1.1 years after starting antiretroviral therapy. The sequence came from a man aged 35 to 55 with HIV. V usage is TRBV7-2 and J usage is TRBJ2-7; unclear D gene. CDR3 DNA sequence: TGTGCCAGCAGCTTAGACAAAGACTACGAGCAGTACTTC. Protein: CASSLDKDYEQYF.